This T cell receptor beta chain is from a study of early T cells in non-severe SARS-CoV-2 infection. On the study more broadly: With bulk RNA from unsorted whole blood as input, sequencing yielded unpaired chains. General study results and limits: VDJdb-based matching was biased toward anti-spike CD8 responses and missed private and CD4 specificities.

The sample holds many counts of this clonotype. Antigen: not known. Germline V gene lookup returns CDR1 MRHNA and CDR2 SNTAGT. J was trimmed by 4 bases and V by 4 bases; bases with no gene match: 7. The CDR3 sequence is 15 residues long. The library protocol tagged individual cDNA molecules with unique molecular identifiers. Each CDR3 protein gets one entry after TCRdb re-called the 5' RACE reads with MiXCR. The sample has just over 80,000 distinct CDR3 sequences; about an eighth are singletons. The sample taken for sequencing was whole blood. The sequence derives from an adult who was a healthcare worker with PCR-confirmed SARS-CoV-2 infection or an uninfected control (not recorded which). This sequence joins TRBV6-4 and TRBJ1-2, with 9 nucleotides matching TRBD1. The CDR3 nucleotides read TGTGCCAGCAGTGCCTCGACAGGGGGAGGCTATGGCTACACCTTC. Translation gives CASSASTGGGYGYTF.